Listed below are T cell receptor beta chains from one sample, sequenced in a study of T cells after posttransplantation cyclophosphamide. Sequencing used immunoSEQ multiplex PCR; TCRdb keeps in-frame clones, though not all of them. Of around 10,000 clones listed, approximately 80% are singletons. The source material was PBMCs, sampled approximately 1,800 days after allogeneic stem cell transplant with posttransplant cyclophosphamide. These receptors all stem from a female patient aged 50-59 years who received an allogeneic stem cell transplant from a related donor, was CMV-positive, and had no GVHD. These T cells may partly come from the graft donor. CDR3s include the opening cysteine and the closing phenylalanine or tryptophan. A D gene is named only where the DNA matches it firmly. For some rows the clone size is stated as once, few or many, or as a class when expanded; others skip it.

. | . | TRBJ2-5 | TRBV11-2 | TGTGCCAGCCGTTTCCAAGAGACCCAGTACTTC | CASRFQETQYF
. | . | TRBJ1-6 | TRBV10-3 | TGTGCCTTCCGAGCGAGCTCCTATAATTCACCCCTCCACTTT | CAFRASSYNSPLHF
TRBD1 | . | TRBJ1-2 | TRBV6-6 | TGTGCCAGCAGTTACTCCCGACAGGGGCCCTATGGCTACACCTTC | CASSYSRQGPYGYTF
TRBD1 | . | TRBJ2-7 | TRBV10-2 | TGCGCCAGCAGGAGGGACAGGGGAGGCGAGCAGTACTTC | CASRRDRGGEQYF
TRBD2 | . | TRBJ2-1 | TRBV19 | TGTGCCAGTAGTACTGGACTAGCGGGAGGGGGAGAGCAGTTCTTC | CASSTGLAGGGEQFF
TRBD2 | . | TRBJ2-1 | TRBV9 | TGTGCCAGCAGCGTAGAGGGGGGACTAGCGGGAGGGCGGGGTGAGCAGTTCTTC | CASSVEGGLAGGRGEQFF
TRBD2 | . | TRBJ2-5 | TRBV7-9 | TGTGCCAGCAGCTTAGGTAGGCGGGAGGAAGAGACCCAGTACTTC | CASSLGRREEETQYF
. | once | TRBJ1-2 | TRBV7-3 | TGTGCCAGCAGCCAAGGGCGGGAATATGGCTACACCTTC | CASSQGREYGYTF
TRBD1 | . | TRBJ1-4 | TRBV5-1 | TGCGCCAGCAGCTTGACGGACAGGGGTTGGAATGAAAAACTGTTTTTT | CASSLTDRGWNEKLFF
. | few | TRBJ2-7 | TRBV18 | TGTGCCAGCTCCCCGAGAACAGGGAGGGATAGCGAGCAGTACTTC | CASSPRTGRDSEQYF
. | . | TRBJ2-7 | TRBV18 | TGTGCCAGCTCACCACCTCACAGCTACGAGCAGTACTTC | CASSPPHSYEQYF
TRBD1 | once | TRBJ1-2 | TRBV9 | TGTGCCAGCAGCGTAGCAGTTGGGGACAGAACCTTTAACTATGGCTACACCTTC | CASSVAVGDRTFNYGYTF
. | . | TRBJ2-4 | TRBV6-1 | TGTGCCAGCGGGGTAGGGGTCAAAAACATTCAGTACTTC | CASGVGVKNIQYF
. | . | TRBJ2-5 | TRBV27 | TGTGCCAGCAGTTTAGGAAGGGGGCAAGAGACCCAGTACTTC | CASSLGRGQETQYF
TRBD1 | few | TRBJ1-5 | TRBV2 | TGTGCCAGCCGCGGACAACAGGGGCAGCCCCAGCATTTT | CASRGQQGQPQHF
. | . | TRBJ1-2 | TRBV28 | TGTGCCAGTGGACCAGGGAGGGGTTATGGCTACACCTTC | CASGPGRGYGYTF
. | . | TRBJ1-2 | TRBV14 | TGTGCCAGCAGCCAAGAACAGAACTATGGCTACACCTTC | CASSQEQNYGYTF
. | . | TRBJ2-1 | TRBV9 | TGTGCCAGCAGCCATGGGGGAGGAGGTGGAGGCAACAATGAGCAGTTCTTC | CASSHGGGGGGNNEQFF
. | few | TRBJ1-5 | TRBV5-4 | TGTGCCAGCAGCTTGGCCCCCTTGAATCAGCCCCAGCATTTT | CASSLAPLNQPQHF
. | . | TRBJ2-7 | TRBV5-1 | TGCGCCAGCAGCTTGGGTGGACACATTACCTACGAGCAGTACTTC | CASSLGGHITYEQYF
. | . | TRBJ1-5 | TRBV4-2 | TGTGCCAGCAGCCAAGATTCGGGTATTCGGAATCAGCCCCAGCATTTT | CASSQDSGIRNQPQHF
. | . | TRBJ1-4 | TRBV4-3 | TGCGCCAGCAGCCAAGAGGCCCACGGGGAAAAACTGTTTTTT | CASSQEAHGEKLFF
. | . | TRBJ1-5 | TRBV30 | TGTGCCTGGTCCCTCACAGGGAGATTTGGCGGCAATCAGCCCCAGCATTTT | CAWSLTGRFGGNQPQHF
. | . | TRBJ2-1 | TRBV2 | TGTGCCAGTCACCAGGGCAGGGGCAATGAGCAGTTCTTC | CASHQGRGNEQFF
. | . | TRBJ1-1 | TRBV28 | TGTGCCAGCAGTTGGCGGGGGAGGTACACTGAAGCTTTCTTT | CASSWRGRYTEAFF
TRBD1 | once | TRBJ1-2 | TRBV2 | TGTGCCAGCAGCCCCGGGACAGGGGCTCCTTGGTATGGCTACACCTTC | CASSPGTGAPWYGYTF
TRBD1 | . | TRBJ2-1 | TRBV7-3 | TGTGCCAGCAGCCCCACAGGGGGAGGAGGGAGAGCTGACAATGAGCAGTTCTTC | CASSPTGGGGRADNEQFF
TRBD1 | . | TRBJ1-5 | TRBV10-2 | TGCGCCAGCACTGGACAGGGCGATCAGCCCCAGCATTTT | CASTGQGDQPQHF
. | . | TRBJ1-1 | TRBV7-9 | TGTGCCACCGACCGGGTGGGGCAGCCGGGCACTGAAGCTTTCTTT | CATDRVGQPGTEAFF
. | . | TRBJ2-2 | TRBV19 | TGTGCCAGTAGTATACAGGCAGCTAACACCGGGGAGCTGTTTTTT | CASSIQAANTGELFF
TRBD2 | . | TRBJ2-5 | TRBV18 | TGTGCCAGCTCACCGCCGGGACTAGCTCAAGAGACCCAGTACTTC | CASSPPGLAQETQYF
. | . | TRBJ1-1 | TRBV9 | TGTGCCAGCAGCCCTTCACAAAACACTGAAGCTTTCTTT | CASSPSQNTEAFF
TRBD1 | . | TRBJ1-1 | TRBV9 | TGTGCCAGCAGCCCCAGAGGGACAGGGTTGAACACTGAAGCTTTCTTT | CASSPRGTGLNTEAFF
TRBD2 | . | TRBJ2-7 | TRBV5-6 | TGTGCCAGCAGCTTACTAGCGGGGCGCTACGAGCAGTACTTC | CASSLLAGRYEQYF
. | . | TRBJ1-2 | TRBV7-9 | TGTGCCAGCAGCTTCCTAAATGGCTACACCTTC | CASSFLNGYTF
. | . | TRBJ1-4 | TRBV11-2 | TGTGCCAGCAGCTTTCGGACAGCAAATGAAAAACTGTTTTTT | CASSFRTANEKLFF
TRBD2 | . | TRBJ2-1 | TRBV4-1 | TGCGCCAGCAGCCAAGATTTGGATGTGAGCGGGAGTCTTAGTGAGCAGTTCTTC | CASSQDLDVSGSLSEQFF
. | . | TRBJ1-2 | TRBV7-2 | TGTGCCAGCAGCTTAATCAGTTTTTATGGCTACACCTTC | CASSLISFYGYTF
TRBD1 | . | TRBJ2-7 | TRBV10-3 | TGTGCCATCAGGGTCTCAACAGGGGCCTACGAGCAGTACTTC | CAIRVSTGAYEQYF
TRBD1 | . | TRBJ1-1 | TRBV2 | TGTGCCAGCAGTGAAGCCCCCGGACAGGGAGGGAACACTGAAGCTTTCTTT | CASSEAPGQGGNTEAFF
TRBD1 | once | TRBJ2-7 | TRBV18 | TGTGCCAGCTCACCACGGACAGGGGGCGAAGAGCAGTACTTC | CASSPRTGGEEQYF
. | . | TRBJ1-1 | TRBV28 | TGTGCCAGCAGATGGGGCATGAACACTGAAGCTTTCTTT | CASRWGMNTEAFF